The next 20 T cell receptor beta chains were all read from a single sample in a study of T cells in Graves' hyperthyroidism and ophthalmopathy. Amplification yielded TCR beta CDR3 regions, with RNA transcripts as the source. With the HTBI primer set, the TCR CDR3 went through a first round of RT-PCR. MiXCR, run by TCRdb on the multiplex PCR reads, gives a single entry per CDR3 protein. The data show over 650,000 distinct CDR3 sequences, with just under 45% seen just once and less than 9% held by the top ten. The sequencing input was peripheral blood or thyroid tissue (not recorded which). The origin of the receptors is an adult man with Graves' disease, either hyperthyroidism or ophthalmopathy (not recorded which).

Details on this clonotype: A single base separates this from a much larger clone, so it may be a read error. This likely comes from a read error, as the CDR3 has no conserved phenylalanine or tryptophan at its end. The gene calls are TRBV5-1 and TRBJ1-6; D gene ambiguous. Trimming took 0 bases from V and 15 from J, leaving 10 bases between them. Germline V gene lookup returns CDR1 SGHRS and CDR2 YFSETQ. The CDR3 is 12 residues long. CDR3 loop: CASSLGHSNLHL. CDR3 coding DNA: TGCGCCAGCAGCTTGGGACACTCTAACCTCCACCTT.

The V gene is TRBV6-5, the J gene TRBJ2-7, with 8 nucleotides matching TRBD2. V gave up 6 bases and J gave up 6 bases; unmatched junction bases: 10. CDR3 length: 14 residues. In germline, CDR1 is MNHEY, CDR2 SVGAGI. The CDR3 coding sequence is TGTGCCAGCAGAGAGTCGGGGGGGCGCGTCGAGCAGTACTTC. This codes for CASRESGGRVEQYF.

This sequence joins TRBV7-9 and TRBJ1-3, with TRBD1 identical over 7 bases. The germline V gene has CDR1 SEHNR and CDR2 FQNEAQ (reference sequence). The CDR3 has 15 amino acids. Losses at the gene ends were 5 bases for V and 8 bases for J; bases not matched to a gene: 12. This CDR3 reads CASSPTGSEGYTIYF. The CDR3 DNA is TGTGCCAGCAGCCCGACAGGGTCGGAGGGCTACACCATATATTTT.

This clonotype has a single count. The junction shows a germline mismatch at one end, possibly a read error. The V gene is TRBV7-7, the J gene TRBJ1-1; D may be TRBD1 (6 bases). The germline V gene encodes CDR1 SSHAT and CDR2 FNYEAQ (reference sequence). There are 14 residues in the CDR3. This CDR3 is CASSFQGLRAEAFF. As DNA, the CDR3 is TGTGCTAGCAGCTTCCAGGGGTTGCGCGCTGAAGCTTTCTTT.

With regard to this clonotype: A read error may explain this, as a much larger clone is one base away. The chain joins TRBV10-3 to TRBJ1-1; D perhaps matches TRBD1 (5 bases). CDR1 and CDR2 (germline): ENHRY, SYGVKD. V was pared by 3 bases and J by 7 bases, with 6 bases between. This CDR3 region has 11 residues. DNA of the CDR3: TGTGCCATCAGTGAAGGGGTTGAAGCTTTCTTT. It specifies CAISEGVEAFF.

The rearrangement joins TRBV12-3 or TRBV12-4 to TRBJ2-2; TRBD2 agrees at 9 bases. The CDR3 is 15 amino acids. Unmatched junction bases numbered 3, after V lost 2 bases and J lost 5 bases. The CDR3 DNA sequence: TGTGCCAGCAGTTTAAACCTAGCGGGAACCGGGGAGCTGTTTTTT. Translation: CASSLNLAGTGELFF.

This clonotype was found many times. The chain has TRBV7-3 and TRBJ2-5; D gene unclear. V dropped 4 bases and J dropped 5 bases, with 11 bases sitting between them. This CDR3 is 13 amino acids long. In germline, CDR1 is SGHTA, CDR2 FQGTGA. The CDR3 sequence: CASSSAPRETQYF. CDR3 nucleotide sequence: TGTGCCAGCAGCTCCGCCCCCCGGGAGACCCAGTACTTC.

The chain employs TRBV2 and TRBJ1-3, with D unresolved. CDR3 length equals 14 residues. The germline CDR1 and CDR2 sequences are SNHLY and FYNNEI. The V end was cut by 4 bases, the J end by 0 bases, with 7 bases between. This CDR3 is CASSAGLSGNTIYF. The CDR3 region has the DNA TGTGCCAGCAGTGCGGGCCTCTCTGGAAACACCATATATTTT.

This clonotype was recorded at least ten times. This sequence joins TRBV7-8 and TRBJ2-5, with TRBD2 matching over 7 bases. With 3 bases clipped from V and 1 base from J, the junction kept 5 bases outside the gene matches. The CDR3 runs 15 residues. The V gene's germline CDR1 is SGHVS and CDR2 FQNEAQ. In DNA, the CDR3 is TGTGCCAGCAGCTTTAGGCGGGGGATCCAAGAGACCCAGTACTTC. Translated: CASSFRRGIQETQYF.

The CDR3 sequence: CSAKAVLAGYEQYF. In DNA, the CDR3 is TGCAGTGCTAAGGCTGTGCTAGCGGGTTACGAGCAGTACTTC. The rearrangement uses TRBV20-1 and TRBJ2-7; TRBD2 matches at 8 bases. With 4 bases clipped from V and 4 bases from J, the junction kept 9 bases outside the gene matches. The germline V gene has CDR1 DFQATT and CDR2 SNEGSKA (reference sequence). The length of the CDR3 is 14 residues.

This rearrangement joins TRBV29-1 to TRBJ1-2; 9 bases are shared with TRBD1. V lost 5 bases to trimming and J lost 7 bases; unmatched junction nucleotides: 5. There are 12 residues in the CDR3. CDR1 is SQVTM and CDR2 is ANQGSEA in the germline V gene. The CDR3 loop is CSVRTGVSGYTF. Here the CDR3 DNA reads TGCAGCGTTAGGACAGGGGTCAGTGGCTACACCTTC.

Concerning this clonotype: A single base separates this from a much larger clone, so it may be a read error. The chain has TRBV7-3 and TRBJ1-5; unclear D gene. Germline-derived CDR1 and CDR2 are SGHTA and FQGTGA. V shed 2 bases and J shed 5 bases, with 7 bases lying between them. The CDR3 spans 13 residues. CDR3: CASSLYEDQPQHF. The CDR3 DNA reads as TGTGCCAGCAGCTTATACGAGGATCAGCCCCAGCATTTT.

This chain's CDR3 is CAISSTGVSWTQYF. The CDR3 coding sequence is TGTGCCATCAGTTCTACAGGGGTTTCATGGACCCAGTACTTC. The genes are TRBV10-3 and TRBJ2-5, with 7 bases fitting TRBD1. Germline assignment: CDR1 ENHRY and CDR2 SYGVKD. CDR3 length: 14 residues. With 5 bases clipped from V and 7 bases from J, the junction kept 10 bases outside the gene matches.

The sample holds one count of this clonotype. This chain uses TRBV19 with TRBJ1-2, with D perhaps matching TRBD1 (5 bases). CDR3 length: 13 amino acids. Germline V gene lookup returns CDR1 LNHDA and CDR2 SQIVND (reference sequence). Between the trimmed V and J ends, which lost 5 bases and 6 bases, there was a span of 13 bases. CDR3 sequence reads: CASSSPGHDGYTF. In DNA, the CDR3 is TGTGCCAGTAGTTCCCCAGGACATGATGGCTACACCTTC.

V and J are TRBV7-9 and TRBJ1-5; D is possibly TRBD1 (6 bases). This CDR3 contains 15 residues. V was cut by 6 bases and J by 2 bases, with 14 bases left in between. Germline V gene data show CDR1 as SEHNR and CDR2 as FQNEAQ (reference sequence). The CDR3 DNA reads TGTGCCAGCAGGCGGGGGGGCCCAGGCAATCAGCCCCAGCATTTT. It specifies CASRRGGPGNQPQHF.

This CDR3 is CASLSGTGDQPQHF. The CDR3 DNA sequence: TGTGCCAGCTTGTCCGGGACAGGTGATCAGCCCCAGCATTTT. The J gene is TRBJ1-5, the V gene TRBV10-3; 8 bases are a match to TRBD1. The CDR3 length is 14 residues. With V trimmed by 10 bases and J by 5 bases, 10 bases remained unmatched. Germline CDR1 and CDR2: ENHRY and SYGVKD.

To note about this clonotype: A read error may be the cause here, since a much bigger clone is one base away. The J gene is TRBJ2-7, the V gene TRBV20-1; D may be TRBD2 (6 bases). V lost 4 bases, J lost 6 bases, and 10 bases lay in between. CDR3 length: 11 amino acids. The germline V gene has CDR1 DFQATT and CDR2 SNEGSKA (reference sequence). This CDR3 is CSATMGGEQYF. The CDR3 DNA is TGCAGTGCTACCATGGGGGGCGAGCAGTACTTC.

DNA of the CDR3: TGTGCCAGCAGTGAAAATCGGGGGGGGGGCCTCCATCAGCCCCAGCATTTT. Translated: CASSENRGGGLHQPQHF. The V gene is TRBV25-1, the J gene TRBJ1-5, with TRBD1 as a possible D gene (6 bases). Germline CDR1 is MGHDK and CDR2 is SYGVNS. The CDR3 is made up of 17 amino acids. The V gene lost 2 bases and the J gene lost 5 bases, with 19 bases spanning the gap.

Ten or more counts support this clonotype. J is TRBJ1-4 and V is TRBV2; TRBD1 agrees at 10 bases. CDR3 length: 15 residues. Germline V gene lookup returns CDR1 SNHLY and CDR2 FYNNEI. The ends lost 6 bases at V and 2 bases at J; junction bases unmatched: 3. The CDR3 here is CASRRDRGTNEKLFF. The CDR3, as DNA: TGTGCCAGCAGAAGGGACAGGGGCACTAATGAAAAACTGTTTTTT.

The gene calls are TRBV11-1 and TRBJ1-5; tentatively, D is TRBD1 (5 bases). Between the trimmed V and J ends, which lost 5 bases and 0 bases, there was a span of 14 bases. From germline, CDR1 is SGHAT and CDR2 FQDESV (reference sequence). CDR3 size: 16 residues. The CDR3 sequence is CASSVGDWNSNQPQHF. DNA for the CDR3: TGTGCCAGCAGCGTGGGGGACTGGAATAGCAATCAGCCCCAGCATTTT.